The source of this T cell receptor beta chain is a study of human T cells and chemical hapten exposure. This sample's time point: patch test 2, 6 weeks after DPC sensitization. The treatment: therapeutic diphenylcyclopropenone sensitization with weekly scalp DPC. TCRdb redid the calling of the RACE reads with MiXCR, one entry per CDR3 protein. The table has approximately 91,000 distinct CDR3 sequences, under 14% seen once. With 6 bases removed from V and 2 bases from J, the gap between germline ends came to 14 bases. CDR1 and CDR2 from the germline V gene are DFQATT and SNEGSKA (reference sequence). The CDR3 contains 13 residues.

The V gene is TRBV20-1, the J gene TRBJ2-7; either TRBD1 or TRBD2 may supply D (5 bases each). This receptor was taken from a man between 18 and 35 years old with alopecia areata. Some clones in this sample may be carry-over from other donors' samples. The input for sequencing was whole blood, taken in connection with sensitization to the hapten diphenylcyclopropenone (DPC). The CDR3 loop reads CSARKVGAYEQYV. DNA of the CDR3: TGCAGTGCCCGCAAGGTGGGGGCCTACGAGCAGTACGTC.